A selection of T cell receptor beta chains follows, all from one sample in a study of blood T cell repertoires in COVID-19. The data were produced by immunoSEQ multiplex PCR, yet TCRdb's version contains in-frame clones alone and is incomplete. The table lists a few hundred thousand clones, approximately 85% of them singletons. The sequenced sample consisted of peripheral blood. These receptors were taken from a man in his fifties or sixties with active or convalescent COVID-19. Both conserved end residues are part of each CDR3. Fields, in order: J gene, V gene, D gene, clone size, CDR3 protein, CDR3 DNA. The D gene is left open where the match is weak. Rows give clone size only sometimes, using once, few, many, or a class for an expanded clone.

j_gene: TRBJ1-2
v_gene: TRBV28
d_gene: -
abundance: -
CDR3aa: CASRRAEASGYTF
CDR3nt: TGTGCCAGCAGGAGGGCCGAGGCATCTGGCTACACCTTC

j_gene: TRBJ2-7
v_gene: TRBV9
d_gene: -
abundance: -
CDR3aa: CASSPGKYEQYF
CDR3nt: TGTGCCAGCAGCCCGGGGAAATACGAGCAGTACTTC

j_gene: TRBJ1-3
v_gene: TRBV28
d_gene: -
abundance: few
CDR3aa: CASSLPSSGNTIYF
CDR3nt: TGTGCCAGCAGTTTACCCAGCTCTGGAAACACCATATATTTT

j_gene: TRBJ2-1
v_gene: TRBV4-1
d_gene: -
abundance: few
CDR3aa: CASSQEGGSSLGEQFF
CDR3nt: TGCGCCAGCAGCCAAGAAGGGGGATCCTCCCTGGGTGAGCAGTTCTTC

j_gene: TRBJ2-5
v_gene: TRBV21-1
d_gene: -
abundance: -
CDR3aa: CASSKGTSGHQETQYF
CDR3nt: TGTGCCAGCAGCAAAGGGACTAGCGGACACCAAGAGACCCAGTACTTC

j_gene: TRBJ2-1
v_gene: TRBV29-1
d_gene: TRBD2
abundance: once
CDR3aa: CSVDRASGSYEQFF
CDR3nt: TGCAGCGTTGATAGGGCTAGCGGGAGCTATGAGCAGTTCTTC

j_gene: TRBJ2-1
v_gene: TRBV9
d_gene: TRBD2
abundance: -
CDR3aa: CASSVIAGAKGDEQFF
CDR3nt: TGTGCCAGCAGCGTCATAGCGGGAGCCAAGGGCGATGAGCAGTTCTTC

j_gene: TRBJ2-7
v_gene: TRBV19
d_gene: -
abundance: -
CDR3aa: CASSFRTVGTGYEQYF
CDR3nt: TGTGCCAGTAGTTTCAGGACAGTCGGCACGGGTTACGAGCAGTACTTC

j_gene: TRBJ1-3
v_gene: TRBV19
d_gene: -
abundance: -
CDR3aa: CASSPQGTSGNTIYF
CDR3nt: TGTGCCAGTAGTCCACAGGGTACCTCTGGAAACACCATATATTTT

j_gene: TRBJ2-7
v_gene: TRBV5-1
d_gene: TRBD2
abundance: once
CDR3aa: CASSPLAGNPLEQYF
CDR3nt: TGCGCCAGCAGCCCTTTAGCGGGAAACCCCTTGGAGCAGTACTTC

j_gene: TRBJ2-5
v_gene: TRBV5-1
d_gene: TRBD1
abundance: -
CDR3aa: CASSLGPRDRGLGTQYF
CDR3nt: TGCGCCAGCAGCTTGGGACCCCGGGACAGGGGGCTCGGGACCCAGTACTTC

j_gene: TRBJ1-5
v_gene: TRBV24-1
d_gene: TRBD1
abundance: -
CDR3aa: CATSDGDRGTGSNQPQHF
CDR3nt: TGTGCCACCAGTGATGGGGACAGGGGAACGGGGAGCAATCAGCCCCAGCATTTT

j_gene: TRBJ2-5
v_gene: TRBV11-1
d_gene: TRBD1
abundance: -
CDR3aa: CASSLGTGAWETQYF
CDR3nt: TGTGCCAGCAGCTTGGGGACAGGGGCGTGGGAGACCCAGTACTTC

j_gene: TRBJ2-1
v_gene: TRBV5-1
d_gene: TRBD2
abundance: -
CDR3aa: CASSLLGLAGGSSYNEQFF
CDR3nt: TGCGCCAGCAGCTTGCTGGGACTAGCGGGAGGTAGCTCCTACAATGAGCAGTTCTTC

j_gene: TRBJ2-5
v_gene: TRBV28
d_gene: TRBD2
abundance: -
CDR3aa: CASSQRLAVQETQYF
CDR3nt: TGTGCCAGCAGCCAGCGACTAGCGGTACAAGAGACCCAGTACTTC

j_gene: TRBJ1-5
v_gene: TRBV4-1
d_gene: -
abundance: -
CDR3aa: CASSPREGYSNQPQHF
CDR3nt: TGCGCCAGCAGCCCGAGGGAGGGTTATAGCAATCAGCCCCAGCATTTT

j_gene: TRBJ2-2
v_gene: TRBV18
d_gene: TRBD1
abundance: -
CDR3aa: CASSPGQRTGELFF
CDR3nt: TGTGCCAGCTCACCGGGACAGCGGACCGGGGAGCTGTTTTTT

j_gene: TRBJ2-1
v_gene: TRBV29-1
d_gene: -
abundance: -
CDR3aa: CSVVGVWKRGKYNEQFF
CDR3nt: TGCAGCGTTGTCGGTGTCTGGAAACGGGGAAAATACAATGAGCAGTTCTTC

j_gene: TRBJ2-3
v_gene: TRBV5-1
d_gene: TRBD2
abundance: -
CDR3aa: CASSFALAGGPPSTDTQYF
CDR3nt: TGCGCCAGCAGCTTCGCACTAGCGGGAGGTCCGCCTAGCACAGATACGCAGTATTTT

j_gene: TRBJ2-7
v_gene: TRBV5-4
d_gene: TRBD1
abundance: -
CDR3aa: CASSRDSTTYEQYF
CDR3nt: TGTGCCAGCAGCCGGGACAGTACCACCTACGAGCAGTACTTC

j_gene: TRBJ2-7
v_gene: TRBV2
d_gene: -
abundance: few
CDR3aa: CASSEEALRSSYEQYF
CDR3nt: TGTGCCAGCAGTGAAGAGGCCCTTCGGAGCTCCTACGAGCAGTACTTC

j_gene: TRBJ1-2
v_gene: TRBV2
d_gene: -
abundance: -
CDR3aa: CASPQSGHQNYGYTF
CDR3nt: TGTGCCAGTCCTCAGTCGGGACACCAAAACTATGGCTACACCTTC

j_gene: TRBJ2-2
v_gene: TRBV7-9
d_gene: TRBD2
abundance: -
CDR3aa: CASSYPLAGHTGELFF
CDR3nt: TGTGCCAGCAGTTACCCTCTAGCGGGGCACACCGGGGAGCTGTTTTTT

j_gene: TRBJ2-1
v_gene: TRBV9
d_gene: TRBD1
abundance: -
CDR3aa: CASSVGGSGGYNEQFF
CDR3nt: TGTGCCAGCAGCGTAGGGGGGTCAGGGGGATACAATGAGCAGTTCTTC

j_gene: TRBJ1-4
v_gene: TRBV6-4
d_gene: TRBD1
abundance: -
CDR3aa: CASSPGQREKLFF
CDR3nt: TGTGCCAGCAGTCCGGGACAGAGAGAAAAACTGTTTTTT

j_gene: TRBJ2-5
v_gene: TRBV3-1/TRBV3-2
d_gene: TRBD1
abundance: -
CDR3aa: CASSQETGGRETQYF
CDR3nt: TGTGCCAGCAGCCAAGAGACAGGGGGGCGAGAGACCCAGTACTTC

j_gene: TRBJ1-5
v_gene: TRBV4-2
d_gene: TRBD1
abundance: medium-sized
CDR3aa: CASSQDGQGAGQPQHF
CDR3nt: TGTGCCAGCAGCCAAGATGGGCAGGGGGCTGGTCAGCCCCAGCATTTT

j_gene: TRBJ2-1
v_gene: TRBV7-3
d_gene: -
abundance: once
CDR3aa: CASSPTVAPSYNEQFF
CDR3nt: TGTGCCAGCAGCCCCACCGTAGCGCCTTCCTACAATGAGCAGTTCTTC

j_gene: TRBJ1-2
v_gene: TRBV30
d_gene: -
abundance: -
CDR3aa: CAWIQGNYGYTF
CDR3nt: TGTGCCTGGATCCAGGGGAACTATGGCTACACCTTC

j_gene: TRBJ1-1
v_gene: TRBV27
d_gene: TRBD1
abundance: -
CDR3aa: CASSSPTGRRVTEAFF
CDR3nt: TGTGCCAGCAGCTCCCCGACAGGGAGGAGGGTCACTGAAGCTTTCTTT

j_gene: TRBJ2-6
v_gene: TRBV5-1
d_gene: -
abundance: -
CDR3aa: CASSPTGSGANVLTF
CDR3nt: TGCGCCAGCAGCCCCACAGGCTCTGGGGCCAACGTCCTGACTTTC

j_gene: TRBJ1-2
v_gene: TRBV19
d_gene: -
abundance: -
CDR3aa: CASSTAVYGYTF
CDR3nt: TGTGCCAGTAGCACCGCAGTATATGGCTACACCTTC

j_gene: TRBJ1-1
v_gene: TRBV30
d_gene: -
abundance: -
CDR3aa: CAWSADLTRRF
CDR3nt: TGTGCCTGGAGTGCGGACCTAACCCGGAGGTTT

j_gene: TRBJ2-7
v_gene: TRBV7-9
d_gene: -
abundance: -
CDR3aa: CASSLSRGSYEQYF
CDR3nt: TGTGCCAGCAGCTTAAGCAGGGGATCCTACGAGCAGTACTTC

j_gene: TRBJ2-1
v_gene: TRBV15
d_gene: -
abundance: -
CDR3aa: CATSTERSGPSYNEQFF
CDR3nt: TGTGCCACCAGCACGGAGCGGAGTGGCCCATCCTACAATGAGCAGTTCTTC

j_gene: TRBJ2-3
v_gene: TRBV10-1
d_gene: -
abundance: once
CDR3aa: CASSESRGITDTQYF
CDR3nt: TGCGCCAGCAGTGAGTCAAGGGGAATCACAGATACGCAGTATTTT

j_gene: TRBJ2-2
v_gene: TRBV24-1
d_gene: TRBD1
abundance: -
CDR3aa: CATSDTGGANTGELFF
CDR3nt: TGTGCCACCAGTGACACAGGGGGCGCGAACACCGGGGAGCTGTTTTTT

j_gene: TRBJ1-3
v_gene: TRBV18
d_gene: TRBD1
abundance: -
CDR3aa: CASSPTGAGGGNTIYF
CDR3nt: TGTGCCAGCTCACCCACAGGGGCTGGAGGTGGAAACACCATATATTTT

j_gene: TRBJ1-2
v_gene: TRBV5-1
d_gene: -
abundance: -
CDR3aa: CASSLTGPNYGYTF
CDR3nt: TGCGCCAGCAGCTTAACAGGACCTAACTATGGCTACACCTTC

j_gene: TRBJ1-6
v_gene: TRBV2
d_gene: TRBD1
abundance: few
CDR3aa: CARAQDRGHNSPLHF
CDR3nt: TGTGCCAGGGCCCAAGACAGGGGACATAATTCACCCCTCCACTTT

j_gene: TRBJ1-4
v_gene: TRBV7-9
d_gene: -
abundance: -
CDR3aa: CASSFHGTEKLFF
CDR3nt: TGTGCCAGCAGCTTCCACGGGACAGAAAAACTGTTTTTT

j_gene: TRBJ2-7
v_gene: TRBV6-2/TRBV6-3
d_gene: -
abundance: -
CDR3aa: CASSYRLSPSLIYEQYF
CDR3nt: TGTGCCAGCAGTTACCGTCTGAGTCCCTCATTAATCTACGAGCAGTACTTC

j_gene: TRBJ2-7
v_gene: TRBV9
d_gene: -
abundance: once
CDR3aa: CASSGRPGGEQYF
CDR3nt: TGTGCCAGCAGCGGACGACCTGGGGGGGAGCAGTACTTC

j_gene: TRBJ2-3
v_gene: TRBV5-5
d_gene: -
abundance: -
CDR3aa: CASSLAMRVDTQYF
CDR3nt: TGTGCCAGCAGCTTGGCGATGAGGGTGGATACGCAGTATTTT

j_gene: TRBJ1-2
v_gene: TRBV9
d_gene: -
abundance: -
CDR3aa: CASSVSSGVYGYTF
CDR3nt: TGTGCCAGCAGCGTATCATCAGGGGTCTATGGCTACACCTTC

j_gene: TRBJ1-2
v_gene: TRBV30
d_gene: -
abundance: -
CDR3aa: CAWRLAGVAYGYTF
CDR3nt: TGTGCCTGGAGACTGGCAGGGGTGGCCTATGGCTACACCTTC

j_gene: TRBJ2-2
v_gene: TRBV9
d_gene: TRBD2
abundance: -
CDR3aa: CASSAQVGVAGGIVGTGELFF
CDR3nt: TGTGCCAGCAGCGCCCAGGTCGGGGTAGCGGGAGGGATAGTAGGCACCGGGGAGCTGTTTTTT

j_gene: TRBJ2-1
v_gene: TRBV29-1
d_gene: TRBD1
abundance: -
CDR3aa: CSVPGQGWVAEQFF
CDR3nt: TGCAGCGTTCCGGGACAGGGGTGGGTTGCTGAGCAGTTCTTC

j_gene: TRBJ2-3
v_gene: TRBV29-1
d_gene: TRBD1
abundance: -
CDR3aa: CSVRDRVGTDTQYF
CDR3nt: TGCAGCGTTCGGGACAGGGTTGGCACAGATACGCAGTATTTT